Listed here are 5 T cell receptor beta chains from one sample, sequenced in a study of T cells of healthy individuals. MiXCR, run by TCRdb on the 5' RACE reads, gives a single entry per CDR3 protein. The sample includes about 96,000 distinct CDR3 sequences, 17% of them seen just once. The receptors derive from a human donor in good health.

The chain has TRBV4-1 and TRBJ2-1; 7 nucleotides agree with TRBD2. CDR3 length: 16 amino acids. In germline, CDR1 is MGHRA, CDR2 YSYEKL. Trimming at V came to 0 bases and at J to 5 bases, leaving 7 bases not matched to a gene. CDR3 protein: CASSQEWLAANNEQFF. CDR3 DNA sequence: TGCGCCAGCAGCCAAGAGTGGCTAGCGGCAAACAATGAGCAGTTCTTC.

The J gene is TRBJ1-6, the V gene TRBV5-1; 7 nucleotides agree with TRBD1. Germline-derived CDR1 and CDR2 are SGHRS and YFSETQ. The CDR3 contains 17 residues. Losses at the gene ends were 4 bases for V and 3 bases for J; bases not matched to a gene: 10. The CDR3 DNA reads as TGCGCCAGCAGCGGAAAGGGGGCGTCGAACTATAATTCACCCCTCCACTTT. Translated, it gives CASSGKGASNYNSPLHF.

This clonotype has a handful of counts. The chain joins TRBV3-1 to TRBJ2-7, with 7 bases identical to TRBD2. Germline V gene lookup returns CDR1 LGHDT and CDR2 YNNKEL (reference sequence). The V and J ends lost 3 bases and 5 bases, in that order; junction bases with no gene match: 7. The CDR3 loop spans 14 amino acids. CDR3: CASSQGRALHEQYF. In DNA form, the CDR3 reads TGTGCCAGCAGCCAGGGGAGGGCTCTCCACGAGCAGTACTTC.

This clonotype was counted ten times or more. The chain uses TRBV10-3 and TRBJ1-5, with D unclear. Germline V gene data show CDR1 as ENHRY and CDR2 as SYGVKD. V lost 10 bases to trimming and J lost 4 bases, with 14 bases between them. CDR3 length: 13 amino acids. The DNA for the CDR3 is TGTGCCACCACGGAACAGCCAAATCAGCCCCAGCATTTT. Encoded protein: CATTEQPNQPQHF.

This rearrangement joins TRBV13 to TRBJ1-2, with D possibly matching TRBD1 (6 bases). Per the germline V gene, CDR1 is PRHDT and CDR2 is FYEKMQ (reference sequence). V lost 1 base and J 7 bases, leaving 10 bases between the germline ends. CDR3 length: 13 amino acids. CDR3 in amino acids: CASSLAGGFGYTF. The CDR3 DNA is TGTGCCAGCAGCTTAGCTGGGGGCTTTGGCTACACCTTC. The variable domain in full, with the rest retrieved from reference TRBV13 and TRBJ1-2, is AAGVIQSPRHLIKEKRETATLKCYPIPRHDTVYWYQQGPGQDPQFLISFYEKMQSDKGSIPDRFSAQQFSDYHSELNMSSLELGDSALYFCASSLAGGFGYTFGSGTRLTVV.